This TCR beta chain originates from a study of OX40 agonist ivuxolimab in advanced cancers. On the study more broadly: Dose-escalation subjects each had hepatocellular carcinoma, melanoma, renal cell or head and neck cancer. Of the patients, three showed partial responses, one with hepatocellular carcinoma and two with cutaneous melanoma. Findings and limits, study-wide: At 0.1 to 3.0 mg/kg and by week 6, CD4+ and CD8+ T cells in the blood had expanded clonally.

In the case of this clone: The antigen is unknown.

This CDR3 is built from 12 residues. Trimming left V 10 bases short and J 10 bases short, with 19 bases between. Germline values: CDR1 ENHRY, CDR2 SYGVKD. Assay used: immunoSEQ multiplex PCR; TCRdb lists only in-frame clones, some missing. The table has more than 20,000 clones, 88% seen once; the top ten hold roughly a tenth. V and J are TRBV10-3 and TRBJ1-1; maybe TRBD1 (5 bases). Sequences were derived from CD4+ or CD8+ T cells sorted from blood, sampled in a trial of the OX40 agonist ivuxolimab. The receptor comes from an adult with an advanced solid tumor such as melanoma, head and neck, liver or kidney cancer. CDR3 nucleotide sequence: TGTGCCACCGCCGGGGGAGATATGGGAGCTTTCTTT. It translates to CATAGGDMGAFF.